This T cell receptor (beta chain) was sequenced during a study of human T cells and chemical hapten exposure. In the study overall: How much TCR each sample yielded varied, mostly because pooled library volumes differed slightly. Study outcomes and limitations: There were significantly more large CDR3 similarity clusters among expanded TCRs than among controls. Unchanged with DPC sensitization were TCRs above 1 in 1000 frequency.

One entry per CDR3 protein, called by TCRdb with MiXCR from the RACE reads. The data hold approximately 80,000 distinct CDR3 sequences, with roughly a tenth observed a single time. Noted time point: patch test 3, about 24 weeks after DPC sensitization. Treatment: therapeutic diphenylcyclopropenone sensitization with weekly scalp DPC. The CDR3 contains 17 residues. After removal of 5 bases from V and 4 bases from J, the junction contained 14 bases not matched to a gene. Germline V gives CDR1 SGHTA, CDR2 FQGTGA. As concerns this clonotype: Its antigen is still unknown.

This sequence joins TRBV7-3 and TRBJ2-5, with 9 bases that match TRBD2. This sequence was found in a woman aged 50 to 60 with alopecia areata. Some clones in this sample may be carry-over from other donors' samples. Sequences were derived from whole blood, sampled in connection with sensitization to the hapten diphenylcyclopropenone (DPC). CDR3: CASSAKTSGRHRETQYF. CDR3 in DNA: TGTGCCAGCAGCGCCAAGACTAGCGGCAGACACCGAGAGACCCAGTACTTC.